Here is one TCR beta chain with its context. Clones were read by immunoSEQ multiplex PCR, and TCRdb kept only the in-frame ones, dropping some. This sample has about 960,000 clones; approximately 80% occur once, and the top ten carry 1.5%. These data belong to a study of shared clonotypes between healthy human individuals. The V gene's germline CDR1 is MNHEY and CDR2 SVGAGI. This CDR3 has 13 amino acids. Trimming cost V 5 bases and J 6 bases, with 11 bases left between them. The sample was memory CD4+ T cells sorted from blood. Subset given: CD45RA-negative fraction. V and J are TRBV6-5 and TRBJ1-5; D might be TRBD1 (5 bases). The sequence derives from a man aged 18 to 29 in good health. CDR3 region: CASSDWGGQPQHF. CDR3 coding DNA: TGTGCCAGCAGTGATTGGGGGGGTCAGCCCCAGCATTTT.